These 21 T cell receptor beta chains came from one sample sequenced in a study of blood T cells in healthy people across ages. With a J-beta primer mix and a sample-barcoded 5' primer, a second PCR ran about 6 to 11 cycles. TCRdb processed the 5' RACE reads anew with MiXCR; each CDR3 protein has one entry. The sample lists about 1,500,000 distinct CDR3 sequences; roughly 40% were seen once. Sequencing was done on a sample of blood. Receptors originate from a young woman in good health.

Points on this clonotype: Sequence at one end of the junction differs from germline and may be a read error. The genes are TRBV10-3 and TRBJ2-1; 7 nucleotides match TRBD2. The CDR3 length is 15 residues. Germline values: CDR1 ENHRY, CDR2 SYGVKD. DNA for the CDR3: TGTGGCATCAGCCCTAGTGGCGGGAGATCGGATGAGCAGTTCTTC. Protein sequence: CGISPSGGRSDEQFF.

This clonotype showed up just once. The rearrangement joins TRBV12-3 or TRBV12-4 to TRBJ2-5, with 7 bases identical to TRBD2. The trim removed 6 bases at V and 1 base at J, leaving 5 bases unmatched. This CDR3 is built from 14 residues. The CDR3 region is CASSQTSSQETQYF. The CDR3 nucleotides are TGTGCCAGCAGCCAGACTAGCTCCCAAGAGACCCAGTACTTC.

The chain joins TRBV5-4 to TRBJ1-1; D is ambiguous. V was shortened by 0 bases and J by 4 bases, with 13 bases between the two germline ends. CDR3 size: 15 residues. Germline V gene data show CDR1 as SGHNT and CDR2 as YYREEE (reference sequence). The CDR3 loop is CASSLEKGVGTEAFF. The CDR3 DNA sequence: TGTGCCAGCAGCTTGGAAAAGGGTGTGGGCACTGAAGCTTTCTTT.

In this sample, this clonotype turned up a few times. The rearrangement uses TRBV27 and TRBJ2-2; D unclear. The CDR3 contains 13 residues. The germline V and J ends were trimmed by 5 bases and 2 bases, with 6 bases remaining between them. CDR1 is MNHEY, CDR2 SMNVEV, per germline (reference sequence). The CDR3 protein is CASSTHNTGELFF. CDR3 sequence (DNA): TGTGCCAGCAGTACTCATAACACCGGGGAGCTGTTTTTT.

This clonotype was counted only a few times. The chain has TRBV5-1 and TRBJ2-1, with a possible D match to TRBD2 (6 bases). This CDR3 has 19 residues. The germline V gene encodes CDR1 SGHRS and CDR2 YFSETQ. The ends were cut back, 0 bases at V and 5 bases at J, with 24 bases in the middle. The CDR3 protein is CASSLVRLVFGKPNNEQFF. The CDR3 nucleotides are TGCGCCAGCAGCTTGGTTCGACTAGTTTTCGGAAAACCAAACAATGAGCAGTTCTTC.

The J gene is TRBJ2-3, the V gene TRBV7-9, with a weak D call TRBD2 (6 bases). CDR3 size: 15 residues. Looked up from germline, CDR1 is SEHNR and CDR2 is FQNEAQ (reference sequence). Deletions cut 6 bases from V and 4 bases from J, with 17 bases between. In DNA, the CDR3 is TGTGCCAGCAGGGGGGGAGGTGGTAATCCAGATACGCAGTATTTT. Its translation: CASRGGGGNPDTQYF.

The chain joins TRBV10-3 to TRBJ2-3, with a possible D match to TRBD2 (6 bases). Between the trimmed V and J ends, which lost 5 bases and 0 bases, there was a span of 12 bases. The CDR3 spans 15 residues. CDR1 and CDR2 (germline): ENHRY, SYGVKD. CDR3 nucleotides: TGTGCCATCAGTTCAGCGGGTTTTAGCACAGATACGCAGTATTTT. Protein: CAISSAGFSTDTQYF.

This clonotype was picked up a small number of times. CDR3 bases: TGTGCCAGCAGCTTTACTACCTACAATGAGCAGTTCTTC. As protein: CASSFTTYNEQFF. The V and J genes are TRBV7-3 and TRBJ2-1; D is ambiguous. V shed 3 bases and J shed 2 bases, with 5 bases lying between them. Germline V CDR1 and CDR2: SGHTA, FQGTGA. CDR3 length equals 13 residues.

The chain combines TRBV15 with TRBJ2-1, with a possible D match to TRBD1 (6 bases). This CDR3 is 18 amino acids long. In germline, CDR1 is LNHNV, CDR2 YYDKDF (reference sequence). Trimming cost V 1 base and J 5 bases, with 21 bases left between them. The CDR3 nucleotides read TGTGCCACCAGCAGAGCTGAGGGGGACGCTCCAAAAGACAATGAGCAGTTCTTC. Translation gives CATSRAEGDAPKDNEQFF.

This clonotype was observed a few times. The chain employs TRBV29-1 and TRBJ1-3; D gene ambiguous. The CDR3 sequence is 14 residues long. The germline V gene has CDR1 SQVTM and CDR2 ANQGSEA. Deletions cut 5 bases from V and 0 bases from J, with 11 bases between. The chain's CDR3 is CSVRLHASGNTIYF. The CDR3 DNA follows: TGCAGCGTTCGACTCCACGCCTCTGGAAACACCATATATTTT.

This clonotype occurred a few times. The chain employs TRBV6-5 and TRBJ2-1; 9 nucleotides align to TRBD2. The J call is uncertain, as TRBJ2-7 better fits the DNA end. The CDR3 totals 15 residues. Germline-derived CDR1 and CDR2 are MNHEY and SVGAGI. The CDR3 DNA reads as TGTGCCAGCTGTCTAGCGGGAAGCTCCTACAATGAGCAGTACTTC. Protein product: CASCLAGSSYNEQYF.

The rearrangement uses TRBV12-3 or TRBV12-4 and TRBJ2-4; D remains unclear. V was clipped by 2 bases and J by 0 bases, with 11 bases between them. This CDR3 contains 16 residues. The DNA of the CDR3 is TGTGCCAGCAGTTTAAATTCAGTCTTAGCCAAAAACATTCAGTACTTC. Translated, it gives CASSLNSVLAKNIQYF.

The chain uses TRBV11-2 and TRBJ2-7; possible D gene TRBD1, 6 bases. V was clipped by 0 bases and J by 2 bases, with 8 bases between them. Germline-derived CDR1 and CDR2 are SGHAT and FQNNGV. The CDR3 consists of 14 residues. The CDR3 loop is CASSLDTGPYEQYF. The DNA for the CDR3 is TGTGCCAGCAGCTTAGATACAGGGCCCTACGAGCAGTACTTC.

The chain employs TRBV7-6 and TRBJ2-7; 10 bases match TRBD2. The V and J ends lost 2 bases and 3 bases, in that order; junction bases with no gene match: 7. This CDR3 is 16 amino acids long. Germline CDR1 and CDR2: SGHVS and FNYEAQ. The CDR3 protein is CASSLQASSGSYEQYF. CDR3 sequence (DNA): TGTGCCAGCAGCTTACAGGCGTCTAGCGGGAGCTACGAGCAGTACTTC.

The CDR3 spells CASKVWDEQFF. CDR3 DNA sequence: TGTGCCAGCAAAGTTTGGGATGAGCAGTTCTTC. The chain carries TRBV6-5 and TRBJ2-1; D uncertain. Germline CDR1 and CDR2: MNHEY and SVGAGI. This CDR3 contains 11 residues. V shed 7 bases and J shed 8 bases, with 9 bases lying between them.

The chain combines TRBV12-3 or TRBV12-4 with TRBJ1-1; D is ambiguous. The CDR3 has 14 residues. Trimming took 5 bases from V and 0 from J, leaving 10 bases between them. The CDR3 DNA is TGTGCCAGCAGTCAGACACGCATGAACACTGAAGCTTTCTTT. Encoded protein: CASSQTRMNTEAFF.

The chain links TRBV10-3 to TRBJ2-1, with 9 bases that match TRBD2. The CDR3 spans 15 residues. Looked up from germline, CDR1 is ENHRY and CDR2 is SYGVKD. V lost 3 bases, J lost 5 bases, and 5 bases stayed unmatched. CDR3: CAISDRAGGNNEQFF. CDR3 nucleotides: TGTGCCATCAGTGATAGGGCGGGGGGGAACAATGAGCAGTTCTTC.

This clonotype was counted only a few times. This rearrangement joins TRBV10-3 to TRBJ1-4; D unresolved. Germline V gene lookup returns CDR1 ENHRY and CDR2 SYGVKD. The CDR3 has 15 residues. Trimming took off 3 bases at V and 0 bases at J, with 8 bases between the two ends. CDR3 bases: TGTGCCATCAGTGATGGGTTCTCAACTAATGAAAAACTGTTTTTT. It specifies CAISDGFSTNEKLFF.

Regarding this clonotype: One end of the junction is discordant with germline, which a read error may explain. The chain is built from TRBV6-5 and TRBJ1-1; D possibly corresponds to TRBD1 (6 bases). The germline gives CDR1 MNHEY, CDR2 SVGAGI. The CDR3 is made up of 17 amino acids. DNA of the CDR3: TGTGCCGGCAGTTATTCGAAAACCTCTAGGGGGAACGCTGAAGCTTTCTTT. It is translated as CAGSYSKTSRGNAEAFF.

On this clonotype: This may come from a read error, since a much larger clone is one base off. The chain joins TRBV10-3 to TRBJ2-5; D may be TRBD1 (5 bases). The end of the DNA is better explained by TRBJ2-1, so the J call may be wrong. CDR3 length: 12 amino acids. The V gene's germline CDR1 is ENHRY and CDR2 SYGVKD. CDR3 region: CATRQSQETQFF. The CDR3, as DNA: TGTGCCACCCGACAGAGCCAAGAGACCCAGTTCTTC.

This rearrangement joins TRBV12-3 or TRBV12-4 to TRBJ1-6; D gene unclear. Trimming took off 2 bases at V and 5 bases at J, with 7 bases between the two ends. The CDR3 extends over 14 amino acids. This CDR3 reads CASSLWINNSPLHF. DNA of the CDR3: TGTGCCAGCAGTTTATGGATCAATAATTCACCCCTCCACTTT.